This TCR beta chain was sequenced for a study of CD8 T cells in Susac syndrome. About the study: Sequencing included Susac syndrome patients, five or six of them with active disease and fewer than 10 in remission.

Germline values: CDR1 MNHEY, CDR2 SVGEGT. The CDR3 is 20 residues long. V lost 0 bases to trimming and J lost 1 base; unmatched junction nucleotides: 14. cDNA came from roughly 0.5 to 1 ug RNA primed by random hexamers. MiXCR, applied by TCRdb to the immunoSEQ multiplex PCR reads, yields one record per CDR3 protein. The sample comprises about 120,000 distinct CDR3 sequences, around 94% of which are singletons, and approximately 0.2% rests with the top ten. This receptor was taken from a human donor with Susac syndrome. The sample comprised CD8+ T cells from PBMCs. The J gene is TRBJ1-5, the V gene TRBV6-2 or TRBV6-3; TRBD1 matches 8 bases. CDR3 residues: CASSYSMGTGGTLSNQPQHF. CDR3 sequence (DNA): TGTGCCAGCAGTTACTCGATGGGAACAGGGGGAACCTTAAGCAATCAGCCCCAGCATTTT.